This TCR beta chain was identified in a study of blood T cell repertoires in COVID-19 (dated by TCRdb to 2020 to 2022). In terms of the full investigation: Collaborator samples came from the United States, Italy and Spain and covered acute and convalescent phases of COVID-19. The prospective study material was composed of cDNA or gDNA derived from T cells, B-cell-depleted T cells, or PBMCs. Subjects who had been exposed to COVID-19, were actively infected with it, or had recovered from it provided the deeply sampled blood TCRbeta repertoires that made up the dataset. The repertoires were released in a freely available public database intended as a resource for research on the immune response to SARS-CoV-2. The samples were drawn from the first 160 participants of the ongoing ImmuneRACE study and from 950 to 1,500 subjects provided by 6 global collaborators. The sample metadata nearly always contained a de-identified subject ID, COVID-19 status, age in years and sex. Where available, HLA class I and class II types were taken from metadata supplied by the sample provider and were not determined by assay-based typing.

Beyond this particular receptor, the publication reports: The amount of clinical and demographic metadata varied by source and participant and was provided uncurated.

This clone has only a few counts. Its antigen remains undetermined. The record has no base qualities; no much larger clone is one base away. TCRbeta CDR3 regions were amplified from genomic DNA by means of the immunoSEQ Assay, a bias-controlled multiplex PCR. The study's own analysis went as follows. Within the assay, amplification of reference gene primers was used to estimate how many nucleated cells each sample contained. To quantify the absolute abundance of each unique TCRbeta CDR3 rearrangement, sequence reads were collapsed and filtered. For each sample, productive Simpson clonality was calculated as the square root of Simpson's diversity index across productive rearrangements. Entries here come from immuneACCESS through TCRdb and include only in-frame sequences with V and J called. Some clones fail to appear in such tables; in the studies checked, an unresolved V gene covers under half of the shortfall, and the cause of the remainder is unknown. V, J and clone size are those of that table, while D and trimming were read from the DNA. This sample lists some 220,000 clones; around 80% were detected once. Of the sample, over 7% is held by the ten largest clones.

The cysteine opens and the phenylalanine closes a CDR3 of 18 amino acids. Only the CDR3 part of the read is kept: 54 bases, read in frame from the first base. The germline V gene specifies LGHNT as CDR1 and FRNRAP as CDR2. Unmatched junction bases come to 16, with V trimmed by 1 base and J by 5 bases. Whole blood was collected in K2EDTA tubes by collaborating institutions according to the institutions' own protocols. For TCRbeta analysis, collaborators shipped samples in one of three forms: frozen whole blood, isolated PBMCs, or DNA extracted from either of those sample types. The clonotype originates from a woman in her 70s with acute or convalescent COVID-19. The sequence is built from TRBV12-5 and TRBJ2-5; 7 central bases correspond to TRBD1. Sequenced sample: peripheral blood. The CDR3 protein: CASGLDRDSVGIRETQYF. The DNA sequence follows: TGTGCTAGTGGTTTGGACCGGGACAGCGTCGGGATACGGGAGACCCAGTACTTC.